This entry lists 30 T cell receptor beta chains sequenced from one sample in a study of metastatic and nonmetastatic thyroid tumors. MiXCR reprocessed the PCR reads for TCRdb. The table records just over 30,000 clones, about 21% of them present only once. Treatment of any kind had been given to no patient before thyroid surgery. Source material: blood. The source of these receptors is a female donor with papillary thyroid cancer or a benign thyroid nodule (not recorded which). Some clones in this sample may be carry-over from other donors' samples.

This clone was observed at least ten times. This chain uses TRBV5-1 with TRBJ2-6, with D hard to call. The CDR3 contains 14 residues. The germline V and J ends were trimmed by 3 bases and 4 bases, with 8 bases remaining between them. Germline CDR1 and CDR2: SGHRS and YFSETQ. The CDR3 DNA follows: TGCGCCAGCAGCTGGGGTGCCGGGGCCAACGTCCTGACTTTC. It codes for CASSWGAGANVLTF.

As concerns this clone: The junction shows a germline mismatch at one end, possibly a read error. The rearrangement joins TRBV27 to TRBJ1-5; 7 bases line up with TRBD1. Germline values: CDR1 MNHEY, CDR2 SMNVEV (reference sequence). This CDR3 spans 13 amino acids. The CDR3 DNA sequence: TGTGCCTGCAGTCGACAGGGTGGCCAGCCCCAGCTTTTT. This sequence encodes CACSRQGGQPQLF.

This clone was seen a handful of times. The CDR3 bases are TGTGCCAGCAGTGTGGTAAGGGAGACCCAGTACTTC. This codes for CASSVVRETQYF. The chain carries TRBV2 and TRBJ2-5; D gene uncertain. Looked up from germline, CDR1 is SNHLY and CDR2 is FYNNEI. V was cut by 4 bases and J by 5 bases, with 8 bases left in between. This CDR3 region has 12 residues.

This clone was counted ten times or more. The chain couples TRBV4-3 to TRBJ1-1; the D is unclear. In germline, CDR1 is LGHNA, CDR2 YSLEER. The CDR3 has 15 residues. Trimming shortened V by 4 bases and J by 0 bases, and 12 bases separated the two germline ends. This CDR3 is CASSLISGVNTEAFF. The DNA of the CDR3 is TGCGCCAGCAGCCTCATCAGCGGTGTGAACACTGAAGCTTTCTTT.

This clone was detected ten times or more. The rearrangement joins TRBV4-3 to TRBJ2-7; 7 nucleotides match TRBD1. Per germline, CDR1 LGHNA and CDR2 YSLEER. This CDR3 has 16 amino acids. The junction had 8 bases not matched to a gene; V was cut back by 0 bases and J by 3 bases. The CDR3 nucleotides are TGCGCCAGCAGCCAAGATTGGCCAGGGGGTTACTACGAGCAGTACTTC. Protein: CASSQDWPGGYYEQYF.

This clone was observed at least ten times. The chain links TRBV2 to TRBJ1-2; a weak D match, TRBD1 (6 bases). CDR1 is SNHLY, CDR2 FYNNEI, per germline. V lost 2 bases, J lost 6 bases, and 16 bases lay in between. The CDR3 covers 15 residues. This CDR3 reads CASSEWLGAGDGYTF. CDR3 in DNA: TGTGCCAGCAGTGAATGGTTGGGGGCAGGCGATGGCTACACCTTC.

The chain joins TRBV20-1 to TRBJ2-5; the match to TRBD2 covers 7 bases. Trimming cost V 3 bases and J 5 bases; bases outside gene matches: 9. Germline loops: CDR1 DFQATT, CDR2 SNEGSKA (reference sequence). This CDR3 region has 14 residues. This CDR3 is CSASALEAGETQYF. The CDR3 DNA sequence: TGCAGTGCTAGTGCCCTTGAAGCGGGGGAGACCCAGTACTTC.

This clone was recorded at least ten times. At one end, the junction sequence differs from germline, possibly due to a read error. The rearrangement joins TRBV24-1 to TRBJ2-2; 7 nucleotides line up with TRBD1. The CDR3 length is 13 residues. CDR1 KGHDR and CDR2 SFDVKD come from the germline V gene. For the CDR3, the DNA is TGTGCCATACAGGGGTTTAGCACCGGGGAGCCGTTTTTT. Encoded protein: CAIQGFSTGEPFF.

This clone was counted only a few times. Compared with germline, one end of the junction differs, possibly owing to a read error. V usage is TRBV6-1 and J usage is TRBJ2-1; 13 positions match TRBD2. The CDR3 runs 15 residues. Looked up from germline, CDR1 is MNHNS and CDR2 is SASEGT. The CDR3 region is CSSSPCTSGGDEQFF. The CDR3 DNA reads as TGTTCCAGCAGCCCATGTACTAGCGGGGGGGATGAGCAGTTCTTC.

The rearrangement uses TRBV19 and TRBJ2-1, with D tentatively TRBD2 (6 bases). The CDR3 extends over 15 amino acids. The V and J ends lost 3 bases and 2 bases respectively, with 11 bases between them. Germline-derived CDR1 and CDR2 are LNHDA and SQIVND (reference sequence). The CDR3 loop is CASSIGGTAYNEQFF. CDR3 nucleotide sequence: TGTGCCAGTAGTATTGGCGGGACGGCCTACAATGAGCAGTTCTTC.

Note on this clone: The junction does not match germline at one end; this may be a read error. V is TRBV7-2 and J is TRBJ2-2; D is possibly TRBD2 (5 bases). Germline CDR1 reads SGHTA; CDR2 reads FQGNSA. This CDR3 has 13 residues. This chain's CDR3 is CASSFGNTGELVF. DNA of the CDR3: TGTGCCAGCAGCTTCGGTAACACCGGGGAGCTGGTTTTT.

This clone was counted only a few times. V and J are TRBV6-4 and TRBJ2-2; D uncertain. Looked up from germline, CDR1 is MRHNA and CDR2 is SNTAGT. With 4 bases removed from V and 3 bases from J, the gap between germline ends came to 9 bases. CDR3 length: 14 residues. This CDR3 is CASSALSDTGELFF. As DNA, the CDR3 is TGTGCCAGCAGTGCCCTCAGTGACACCGGGGAGCTGTTTTTT.

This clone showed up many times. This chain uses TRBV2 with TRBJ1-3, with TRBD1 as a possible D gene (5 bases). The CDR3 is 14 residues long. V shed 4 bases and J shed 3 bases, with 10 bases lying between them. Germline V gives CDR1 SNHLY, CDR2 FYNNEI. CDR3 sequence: CASSGGGSGNTIYF. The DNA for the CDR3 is TGTGCCAGCAGTGGCGGGGGTAGTGGAAACACCATATATTTT.

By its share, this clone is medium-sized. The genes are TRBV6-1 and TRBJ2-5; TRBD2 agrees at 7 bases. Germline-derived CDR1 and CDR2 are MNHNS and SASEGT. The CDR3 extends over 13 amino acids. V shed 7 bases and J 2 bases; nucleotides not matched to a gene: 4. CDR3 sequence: CASNQRGQETQYF. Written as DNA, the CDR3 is TGTGCCAGCAACCAGCGGGGTCAAGAGACCCAGTACTTC.

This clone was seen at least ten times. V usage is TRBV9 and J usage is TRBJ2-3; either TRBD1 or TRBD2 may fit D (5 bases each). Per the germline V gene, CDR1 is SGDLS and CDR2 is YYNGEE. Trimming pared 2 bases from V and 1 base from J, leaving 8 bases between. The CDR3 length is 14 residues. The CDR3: CASSVMGGTDTQYF. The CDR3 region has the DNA TGTGCCAGCAGCGTCATGGGGGGCACAGATACGCAGTATTTT. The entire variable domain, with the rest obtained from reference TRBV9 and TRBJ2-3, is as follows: DSGVTQTPKHLITATGQRVTLRCSPRSGDLSVYWYQQSLDQGLQFLIQYYNGEERAKGNILERFSAQQFPDLHSELNLSSLELGDSALYFCASSVMGGTDTQYFGPGTRLTVL.

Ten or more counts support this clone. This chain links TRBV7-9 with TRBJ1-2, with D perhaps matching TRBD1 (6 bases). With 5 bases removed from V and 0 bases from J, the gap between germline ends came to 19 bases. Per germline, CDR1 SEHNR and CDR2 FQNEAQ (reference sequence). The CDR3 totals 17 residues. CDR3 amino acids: CASSQPSGGPTNYGYTF. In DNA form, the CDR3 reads TGTGCCAGCAGCCAACCCAGTGGGGGCCCCACTAACTATGGCTACACCTTC.

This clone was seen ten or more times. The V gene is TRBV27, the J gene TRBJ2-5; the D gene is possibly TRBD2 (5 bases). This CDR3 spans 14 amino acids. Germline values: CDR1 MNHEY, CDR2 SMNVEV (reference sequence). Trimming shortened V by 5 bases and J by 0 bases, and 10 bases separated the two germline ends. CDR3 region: CASSRGQYQETQYF. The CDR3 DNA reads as TGTGCCAGCAGTCGAGGGCAGTACCAAGAGACCCAGTACTTC.

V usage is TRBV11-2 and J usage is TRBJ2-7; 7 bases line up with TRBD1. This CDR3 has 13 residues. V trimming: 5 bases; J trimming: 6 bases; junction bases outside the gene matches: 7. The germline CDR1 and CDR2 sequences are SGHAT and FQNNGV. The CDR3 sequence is CASSPGTVIEQYF. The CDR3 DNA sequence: TGTGCCAGCAGCCCTGGGACAGTAATCGAGCAGTACTTC.

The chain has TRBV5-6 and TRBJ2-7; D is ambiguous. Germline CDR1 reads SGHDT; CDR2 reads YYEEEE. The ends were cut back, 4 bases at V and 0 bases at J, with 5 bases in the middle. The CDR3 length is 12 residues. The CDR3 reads CASSLSSYEQYF. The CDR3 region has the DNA TGTGCCAGCAGCCTTAGCTCCTACGAGCAGTACTTC. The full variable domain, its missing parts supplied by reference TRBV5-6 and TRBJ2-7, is DAGVTQSPTHLIKTRGQQVTLRCSPKSGHDTVSWYQQALGQGPQFIFQYYEEEERQRGNFPDRFSGHQFPNYSSELNVNALLLGDSALYLCASSLSSYEQYFGPGTRLTVT.

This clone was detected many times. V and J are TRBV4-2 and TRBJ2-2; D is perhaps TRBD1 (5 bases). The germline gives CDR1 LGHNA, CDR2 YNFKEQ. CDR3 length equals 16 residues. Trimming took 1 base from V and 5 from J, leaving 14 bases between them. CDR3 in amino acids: CASSQGQGTATGELFF. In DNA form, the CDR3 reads TGTGCCAGCAGCCAAGGTCAGGGAACAGCGACCGGGGAGCTGTTTTTT.

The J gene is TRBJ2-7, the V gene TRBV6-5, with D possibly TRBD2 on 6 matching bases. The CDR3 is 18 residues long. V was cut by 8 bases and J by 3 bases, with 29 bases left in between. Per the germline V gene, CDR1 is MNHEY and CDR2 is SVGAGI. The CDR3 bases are TGTGCCAGCTGGACCAGGGCCGGGCAAGCGGGTTCTAACTACGAGCAGTACTTC. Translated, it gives CASWTRAGQAGSNYEQYF.

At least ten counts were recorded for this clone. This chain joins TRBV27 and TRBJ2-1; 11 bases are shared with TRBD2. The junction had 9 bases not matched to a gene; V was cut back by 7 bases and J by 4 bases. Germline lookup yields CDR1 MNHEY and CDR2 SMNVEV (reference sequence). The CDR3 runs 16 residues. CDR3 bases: TGTGCCAGCAAGACGTCCGGGACTAGCGGATACAATGAGCAGTTCTTC. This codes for CASKTSGTSGYNEQFF.

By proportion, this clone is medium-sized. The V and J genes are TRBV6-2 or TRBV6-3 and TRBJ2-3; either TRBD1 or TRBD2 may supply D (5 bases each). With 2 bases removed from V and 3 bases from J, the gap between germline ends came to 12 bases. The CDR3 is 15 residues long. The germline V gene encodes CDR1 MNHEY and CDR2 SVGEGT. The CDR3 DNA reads TGTGCCAGCAGTTACGACTCGGGGCCTACAGATACGCAGTATTTT. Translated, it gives CASSYDSGPTDTQYF.

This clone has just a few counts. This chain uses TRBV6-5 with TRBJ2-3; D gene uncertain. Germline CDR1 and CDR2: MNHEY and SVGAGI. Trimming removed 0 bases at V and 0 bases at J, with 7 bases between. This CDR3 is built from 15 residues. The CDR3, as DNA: TGTGCCAGCAGTTACTCGAGACAAAGCACAGATACGCAGTATTTT. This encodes CASSYSRQSTDTQYF.

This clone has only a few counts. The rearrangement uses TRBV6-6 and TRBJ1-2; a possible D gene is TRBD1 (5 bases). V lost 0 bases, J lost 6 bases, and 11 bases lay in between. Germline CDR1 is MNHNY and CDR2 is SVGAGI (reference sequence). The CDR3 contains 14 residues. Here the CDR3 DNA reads TGTGCCAGCAGTTACTCCCCAGGGCAGAATGGCTACACCTTC. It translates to CASSYSPGQNGYTF.

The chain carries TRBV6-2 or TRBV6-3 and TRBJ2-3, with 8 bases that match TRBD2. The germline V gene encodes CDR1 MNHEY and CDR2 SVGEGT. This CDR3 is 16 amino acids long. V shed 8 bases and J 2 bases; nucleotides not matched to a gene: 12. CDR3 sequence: CASCPTQRGNTDTQYF. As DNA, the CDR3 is TGTGCCAGCTGCCCCACGCAGCGGGGGAACACAGATACGCAGTATTTT.

The DNA of the CDR3 is TGCGCCAGCAGCATCCCGACGGCAAGTGGCACAGATACGCAGTATTTT. It is translated as CASSIPTASGTDTQYF. The chain couples TRBV5-1 to TRBJ2-3, with D unresolved. The V end lost 4 bases, the J end lost 1 base, and 16 bases lay between the germline ends. The germline V gene encodes CDR1 SGHRS and CDR2 YFSETQ. This CDR3 spans 16 amino acids. The full variable domain, with the rest looked up from reference TRBV5-1 and TRBJ2-3, is KAGVTQTPRYLIKTRGQQVTLSCSPISGHRSVSWYQQTPGQGLQFLFEYFSETQRNKGNFPGRFSGRQFSNSRSEMNVSTLELGDSALYLCASSIPTASGTDTQYFGPGTRLTVL.

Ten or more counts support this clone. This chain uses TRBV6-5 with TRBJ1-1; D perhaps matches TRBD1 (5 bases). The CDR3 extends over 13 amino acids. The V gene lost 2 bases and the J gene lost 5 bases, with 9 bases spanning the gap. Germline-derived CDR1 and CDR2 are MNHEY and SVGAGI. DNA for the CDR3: TGTGCCAGCAGTTACCCAGGGTATACTGAAGCTTTCTTT. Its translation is CASSYPGYTEAFF.

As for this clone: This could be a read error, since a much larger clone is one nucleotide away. The CDR3 DNA reads as TGTGCCGGCAGCGTAGGTGGGGAATCAGGAAACACCATATATTTT. Encoded protein: CAGSVGGESGNTIYF. V is TRBV9 and J is TRBJ1-3; D remains ambiguous. The CDR3 sequence is 15 residues long. Germline CDR1 is SGDLS and CDR2 is YYNGEE.

The CDR3 loop is CASSYGQYNEQFF. The CDR3 DNA sequence: TGTGCCAGCAGTTACGGACAGTACAATGAGCAGTTCTTC. The chain recombines TRBV11-3 with TRBJ2-1, with D tentatively TRBD1 (6 bases). CDR1 and CDR2 from the germline V gene are SGHNT and YENEEA. The CDR3 consists of 13 residues. The V end lost 6 bases, the J end lost 4 bases, and 10 bases lay between the germline ends.